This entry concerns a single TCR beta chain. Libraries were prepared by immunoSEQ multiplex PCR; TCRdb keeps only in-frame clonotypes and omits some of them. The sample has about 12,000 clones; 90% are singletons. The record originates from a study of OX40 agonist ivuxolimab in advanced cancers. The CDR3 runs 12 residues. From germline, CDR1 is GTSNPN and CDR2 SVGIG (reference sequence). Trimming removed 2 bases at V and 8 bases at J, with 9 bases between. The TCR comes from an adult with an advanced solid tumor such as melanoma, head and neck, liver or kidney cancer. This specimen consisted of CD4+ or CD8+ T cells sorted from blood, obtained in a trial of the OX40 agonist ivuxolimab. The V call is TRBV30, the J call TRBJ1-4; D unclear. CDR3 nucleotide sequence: TGTGCCTGGAGTCACGGAGGCGAAAAACTGTTTTTT. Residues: CAWSHGGEKLFF. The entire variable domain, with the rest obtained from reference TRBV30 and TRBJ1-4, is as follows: SQTIHQWPATLVQPVGSPLSLECTVEGTSNPNLYWYRQAAGRGLQLLFYSVGIGQISSEVPQNLSASRPQDRQFILSSKKLLLSDSGFYLCAWSHGGEKLFFGSGTQLSVL.